These T cell receptor beta chains were read from a single sample in a study of CD8 T cells in Susac syndrome. TCRdb used MiXCR to reprocess the immunoSEQ multiplex PCR reads, holding one entry per CDR3 protein. The repertoire consists of about 130,000 distinct CDR3 sequences, with approximately 93% occurring once and the leading ten covering approximately 0.31%. Source material: CD8+ T cells from PBMCs. The receptors derive from a human donor with multiple sclerosis. Each CDR3 is given with its conserved first and last residue.

v_gene	j_gene	CDR3aa
TRBV7-2	TRBJ2-3	CASSLVVTSGSKDTQYF
TRBV27	TRBJ2-5	CASSLWVAGDSQETQYF
TRBV6-5	TRBJ1-1	CASSWTGVMAEAFF
TRBV7-6	TRBJ2-5	CASSLSDRRNPQYF
TRBV5-1	TRBJ1-5	CASSFGTGNQPQHF
TRBV29-1	TRBJ1-1	CSVLANTEAFF
TRBV19	TRBJ1-6	CASTPTGAPSPLHF
TRBV20-1	TRBJ2-1	CSASWDRSYNEQFF
TRBV28	TRBJ1-4	CASSLMRRQWTNEKLFF
TRBV15	TRBJ2-5	CATNGPLKETQYF
TRBV7-9	TRBJ1-4	CASSLVGQRLATNEKLFF
TRBV2	TRBJ2-1	CASSHRPRKAARGNEQFF
TRBV4-1	TRBJ2-1	CASSQLTRNEQFF
TRBV10-2	TRBJ2-5	CASTPGGTQYF
TRBV15	TRBJ2-1	CATSSLGLGVSGEQFF
TRBV7-9	TRBJ2-2	CASSNSHTGELFF
TRBV6-1	TRBJ2-2	CASSPTGPGELFF
TRBV25-1	TRBJ2-1	CASSEWVPTGISYNEQFF
TRBV12-3/TRBV12-4	TRBJ1-1	CASSPRTVEAFF
TRBV28	TRBJ1-5	CASSLDGSRNQPQHF
TRBV15	TRBJ1-5	CATSRRRGSNQPQHF
TRBV2	TRBJ2-5	CASKIVAVSQETQYF
TRBV7-2	TRBJ2-7	CASSLEVTLNYEQYF
TRBV4-1	TRBJ2-5	CASSHADRGRGQETQYF
TRBV2	TRBJ1-2	CASSEGQSNYGYTF
TRBV6-6	TRBJ1-1	CASSYSTGMNTEAFF
TRBV20-1	TRBJ2-5	CSAGRTLGETQYF
TRBV30	TRBJ1-6	CASTTGGQSPLHF
TRBV29-1	TRBJ2-7	CSVIPGHRREQYF
TRBV20-1	TRBJ2-4	CSAAEGLAADILAKNIQYF
TRBV7-8	TRBJ2-3	CASSLVAGLSTDAQYF
TRBV29-1	TRBJ2-1	CSVGVTGHNEQFF
TRBV2	TRBJ1-6	CASGGRPNSPLHF
TRBV20-1	TRBJ1-6	CSARDSWQTSSYNSPLHF
TRBV10-3	TRBJ2-3	CATLTPTDTQYF
TRBV6-1	TRBJ2-5	CASSRGFKGETQYF
TRBV6-1	TRBJ1-5	CASSADLRRRYSNQPQHF
TRBV4-1	TRBJ2-5	CASSQGQGGETQYF
TRBV19	TRBJ2-3	CASSIGRLGQYF
TRBV14	TRBJ1-1	CASSQDRRRDTEAFF
TRBV21-1	TRBJ2-2	CASSTRQGVTGELFF
TRBV6-1	TRBJ2-1	CASSEWREVSNEQFF
TRBV15	TRBJ1-4	CATSRSTATNEKLFF
TRBV5-4	TRBJ2-3	CASSTLADTQYF
TRBV19	TRBJ1-2	CASAKGQGNYGYTF
TRBV12-3/TRBV12-4	TRBJ2-3	CAAPPLAGASTDTQYF
TRBV29-1	TRBJ2-1	CSANTDRYNEQFF
TRBV12-3/TRBV12-4	TRBJ1-4	CASSLAGAQEKLFF
TRBV27	TRBJ1-4	CASSLGLGDRLFF
TRBV9	TRBJ2-7	CASSPAGTGGWQYF
TRBV24-1	TRBJ2-1	CATSTSGPTFEQFF
TRBV24-1	TRBJ1-1	CATSDGYTEAFF
TRBV5-1	TRBJ2-4	CASCPHGQSDIQYF
TRBV5-1	TRBJ2-1	CASSNSGGYNEQFF
TRBV20-1	TRBJ2-4	CSATRVRPLAKNIQYF